The TCR beta chain under discussion was sequenced for a study of blood T cell repertoires in COVID-19. Study-wide context: The origin of the acute and convalescent COVID-19 samples was the United States, Italy and Spain. PBMCs, B-cell-depleted T cells, or T cells provided the cDNA or gDNA that made up the material.

While infection was still active, Seattle patients were enrolled and then followed longitudinally. The germline V gene encodes CDR1 SGHTA and CDR2 FQGNSA. Trimming shortened V by 2 bases and J by 1 base, and 8 bases separated the two germline ends. The CDR3 runs 15 residues. As processed by the authors: Reference gene primer amplification gave estimated nucleated cell counts. Clones were sequenced by immunoSEQ multiplex PCR, and TCRdb holds only the in-frame ones, with some missing. For V, J and clone size, that table is used; D and trimming come from the DNA. The repertoire consists of around 94,000 clones, with roughly 92% occurring once and the leading ten covering 1.9%.

The V and J genes are TRBV7-2 and TRBJ2-2; perhaps TRBD2 as D (6 bases). The sequence was obtained from a woman aged 50 to 65 with COVID-19, enrolled during active disease. The specimen was peripheral blood. The CDR3: CASSLLSGNTGELFF. The CDR3 DNA is TGTGCCAGCAGCTTACTTAGCGGGAACACCGGGGAGCTGTTTTTT.